Following are 10 T cell receptor beta chains from one sample sequenced in a study of T-cell memory formation after mild COVID-19. TCRdb reanalysed the 5' RACE reads using MiXCR and keeps one entry per CDR3 protein. Of around 50,000 distinct CDR3 sequences in the sample, 9.5% to 15% were seen once. The sample taken for sequencing was PBMCs or a T cell subset sorted from them (not recorded which). Receptor source: a man younger than 35 who had mild COVID-19 (a few samples of this study predate the infection). Cell type and time point are not known.

This clonotype was counted between two and nine times. V usage is TRBV7-2 and J usage is TRBJ2-6; D gene ambiguous. The CDR3 is 14 residues long. The germline V gene encodes CDR1 SGHTA and CDR2 FQGNSA. V was pared by 5 bases and J by 2 bases, with 7 bases between. For the CDR3, the DNA is TGTGCCAGCAGCCGGTCAGCTGGGGCCAACGTCCTGACTTTC. Translating gives CASSRSAGANVLTF.

This clonotype was counted between two and nine times. J is TRBJ2-1 and V is TRBV6-1; 8 nucleotides align to TRBD2. The CDR3 totals 13 residues. V lost 5 bases, J lost 10 bases, and 7 bases stayed unmatched. Germline assignment: CDR1 MNHNS and CDR2 SASEGT. The CDR3 nucleotides read TGTGCCAGCAGTCCCGGACTAGCAGGGGAGCAGTTCTTC. This translates into CASSPGLAGEQFF.

In this sample, this clonotype turned up many times. The chain couples TRBV4-3 to TRBJ2-7, with 8 bases identical to TRBD1. CDR1 and CDR2 (germline): LGHNA, YSLEER. The CDR3 length is 16 residues. The junction had 7 bases not matched to a gene; V was cut back by 0 bases and J by 3 bases. In DNA form, the CDR3 reads TGCGCCAGCAGCCAAGATTGGCAGGGGGCCTACTACGAGCAGTACTTC. Protein sequence: CASSQDWQGAYYEQYF.

This clonotype came up a few times. This chain links TRBV5-1 with TRBJ2-1; TRBD2 aligns across 9 bases. Trimming removed 0 bases from V and 12 bases from J; junction bases left unmatched: 10. Germline CDR1 is SGHRS and CDR2 is YFSETQ. The CDR3 is 15 amino acids. The CDR3 DNA is TGCGCCAGCAGCTTGGATAGCGGGGGAGTACTGGGGCAGTTCTTC. Protein sequence: CASSLDSGGVLGQFF.

The chain employs TRBV20-1 and TRBJ2-1; no reliable D call. The CDR3 loop spans 12 amino acids. V gave up 5 bases and J gave up 5 bases, with 10 bases separating them. In germline, CDR1 is DFQATT, CDR2 SNEGSKA (reference sequence). The DNA of the CDR3 is TGCAGTGCTTGGCTGAGGAACAATGAGCAGTTCTTC. Its translation: CSAWLRNNEQFF.

This clonotype has only a few counts. The chain has TRBV10-3 and TRBJ2-3, with D unclear. This CDR3 spans 14 amino acids. From germline, CDR1 is ENHRY and CDR2 SYGVKD. V lost 4 bases and J lost 5, with 13 bases in between. CDR3 DNA: TGTGCCATCAGTGGGACCACCCTGGGAGATACGCAGTATTTT. Protein: CAISGTTLGDTQYF.

This clonotype was observed a handful of times. The CDR3 DNA reads TGTGCCAGCAGGTCCCCAGGCACCGGGGAGCTGTTTTTT. It translates to CASRSPGTGELFF. The chain employs TRBV28 and TRBJ2-2; D not certain. The CDR3 spans 13 residues. Trimming removed 6 bases from V and 4 bases from J, with 9 bases in between. Germline CDR1 MDHEN, CDR2 SYDVKM.

This clonotype turned up a few times. This rearrangement joins TRBV27 to TRBJ2-1; tentatively, D is TRBD1 (5 bases). The CDR3 sequence is 16 residues long. V dropped 5 bases and J dropped 3 bases, with 17 bases sitting between them. The germline CDR1 and CDR2 sequences are MNHEY and SMNVEV (reference sequence). CDR3 sequence reads: CASSLRGRVGYNEQFF. The CDR3 DNA follows: TGTGCCAGCAGTCTGCGTGGCAGGGTTGGCTACAATGAGCAGTTCTTC.

This clonotype was seen a handful of times. This chain joins TRBV12-3 or TRBV12-4 and TRBJ2-4; 11 bases fit TRBD2. The CDR3 extends over 20 amino acids. With 4 bases clipped from V and 4 bases from J, the junction kept 18 bases outside the gene matches. DNA of the CDR3: TGTGCCAGCAGTTGGAGGGCAACTAGCGGGGGCCCCGCCCCGAAAAACATTCAGTACTTC. It codes for CASSWRATSGGPAPKNIQYF.

This clonotype was seen at least ten times. V usage is TRBV6-5 and J usage is TRBJ2-7; tentatively, D is TRBD2 (5 bases). The CDR3 is 13 residues long. Germline CDR1 MNHEY, CDR2 SVGAGI. Trimming shortened V by 6 bases and J by 0 bases, and 9 bases separated the two germline ends. Written as DNA, the CDR3 is TGTGCCAGCAGGCGGGCCAGCTCCTACGAGCAGTACTTC. Its protein product is CASRRASSYEQYF.